This entry features one TCR beta chain sequence. The antigen remains undetermined. The CDR3 is 14 amino acids. The germline gives CDR1 GTSNPN, CDR2 SVGIG (reference sequence). V dropped 3 bases and J dropped 0; count of bases not matched to a gene: 2. The data originate from a study of cytomegalovirus exposure and HLA in healthy donors. The PCR was carried out with 60 Vbeta primers and 13 Jbeta primers. TCRdb's table, derived via immunoSEQ multiplex PCR, lists solely in-frame clones and lacks some. There are approximately 100,000 clones in the sample; 79% occur only once, and approximately 4.2% lies in the top ten. Whole-study results and caveats: Sequencing depth roughly uniform across donors was assumed in presence/absence analyses. Among immune exposure information, only CMV serostatus was available. The study labeled 164 TCR beta chains cytomegalovirus-associated.

Sequencing was carried out using PBMCs. The TCR sequence derives from a female donor in good health and CMV-seropositive. The J gene is TRBJ1-3, the V gene TRBV30; the match to TRBD1 covers 7 bases. DNA of the CDR3: TGTGCCTGGAGGACAGGGAACTCTGGAAACACCATATATTTT. Translated, it gives CAWRTGNSGNTIYF.